Shown below are 13 T cell receptor beta chains from a single sample sequenced in a study of CD8 T cells in ankylosing spondylitis. A single record per CDR3 protein comes from TCRdb applying MiXCR to the 5' RACE reads. Of about 160,000 distinct CDR3 sequences detected, about 18% appear once; the ten largest clones hold approximately 8%. What was sequenced was blood, either unsorted or a sorted T cell fraction (not recorded which). These receptors originate from a male donor with ankylosing spondylitis or in good health (not recorded which).

The CDR3 DNA is TGCGCCAGCAGCTACGGGACTAGCGGGAGCTACGAGCAGTACTTC. This codes for CASSYGTSGSYEQYF. V usage is TRBV5-1 and J usage is TRBJ2-7, with 14 bases that match TRBD2. The CDR3 is 15 amino acids. With V trimmed by 3 bases and J by 3 bases, 2 bases remained unmatched. In germline, CDR1 is SGHRS, CDR2 YFSETQ.

This clonotype was seen ten or more times. The V gene is TRBV5-1, the J gene TRBJ2-1; 8 bases agree with TRBD2. With V trimmed by 9 bases and J by 2 bases, 13 bases remained unmatched. Germline assignment: CDR1 SGHRS and CDR2 YFSETQ. The CDR3 totals 16 residues. The CDR3, as DNA: TGCGCCACATCCACCGGGTGGCGGGAGGCCTACAATGAGCAGTTCTTC. The encoded protein is CATSTGWREAYNEQFF.

This clonotype was detected only once. A much larger clonotype is one base distant, so this may be a read error. This rearrangement joins TRBV27 to TRBJ2-4; weak D call: TRBD1 (6 bases). Germline CDR1 is MNHEY and CDR2 is SMNVEV (reference sequence). The CDR3 loop spans 14 amino acids. CDR3 sequence: CASSNRVGKNTQYF. The CDR3 nucleotides read TGTGCCAGCAGTAACAGGGTGGGCAAAAACACTCAGTACTTC.

This clonotype was observed a few times. The chain combines TRBV7-9 with TRBJ2-1; D not resolved. Germline CDR1 SEHNR, CDR2 FQNEAQ (reference sequence). The CDR3 totals 15 residues. Trimming cost V 5 bases and J 0 bases, with 11 bases left between them. CDR3 DNA sequence: TGTGCCAGCAGCCCCCCGAGTTACTCCTACAATGAGCAGTTCTTC. This translates into CASSPPSYSYNEQFF.

Note on this clonotype: A much larger clone sits a single nucleotide away, making a read error possible. J is TRBJ2-7 and V is TRBV28; D is unclear. There are 12 residues in the CDR3. V was trimmed by 5 bases and J by 4 bases, leaving 9 bases between them. CDR1 and CDR2 (germline): MDHEN, SYDVKM. The CDR3 spells CASSVTRYEQYF. The CDR3 nucleotides read TGTGCCAGCAGTGTGACACGGTACGAGCAGTACTTC.

This clonotype appeared a few times. The V and J genes are TRBV27 and TRBJ1-6, with 7 bases lining up with TRBD1. After removal of 5 bases from V and 13 bases from J, the junction contained 8 bases not matched to a gene. The CDR3 spans 13 residues. CDR1 is MNHEY and CDR2 is SMNVEV in the germline V gene (reference sequence). The CDR3 bases are TGTGCCAGCAGTCAAAACAGGGGAGCGCCCCTCCACTTT. Its protein product is CASSQNRGAPLHF.

This clonotype was picked up many times. The chain recombines TRBV20-1 with TRBJ2-4; 7 bases are shared with TRBD1. CDR1 and CDR2 from the germline V gene are DFQATT and SNEGSKA (reference sequence). This CDR3 contains 15 residues. Trimming removed 0 bases from V and 3 bases from J; junction bases left unmatched: 5. CDR3 DNA sequence: TGCAGTGCTAGAGAAGGGGGCAGGGTCAAAAACATTCAGTACTTC. Protein sequence: CSAREGGRVKNIQYF.

This clonotype occurred many times. V usage is TRBV5-4 and J usage is TRBJ1-4, with a possible D match to TRBD1 (5 bases). This CDR3 region has 13 residues. The V end was cut by 0 bases, the J end by 7 bases, with 7 bases between. Germline CDR1 SGHNT, CDR2 YYREEE (reference sequence). CDR3 DNA sequence: TGTGCCAGCAGCTTGGATGGGGCTGAAAAACTGTTTTTT. Amino acid sequence: CASSLDGAEKLFF.

The chain employs TRBV2 and TRBJ2-1, with 11 bases aligning to TRBD2. CDR3 size: 15 residues. The germline gives CDR1 SNHLY, CDR2 FYNNEI. Trimming cost V 6 bases and J 3 bases; bases outside gene matches: 4. The CDR3 DNA reads as TGTGCCAGCAGCGTGGGACTAGCGGTCTACAATGAGCAGTTCTTC. Amino acids: CASSVGLAVYNEQFF.

In its sample, this clonotype was seen many times. The rearrangement links TRBV18 to TRBJ2-5; D gene uncertain. The CDR3 length is 13 residues. The germline V gene encodes CDR1 KGHSH and CDR2 LQKENI. The V gene lost 4 bases and the J gene lost 1 base, with 7 bases spanning the gap. The DNA of the CDR3 is TGTGCCAGCTCACAACAGACCCAAGAGACCCAGTACTTC. It codes for CASSQQTQETQYF. The full variable domain, with the rest looked up from reference TRBV18 and TRBJ2-5, is NAGVMQNPRHLVRRRGQEARLRCSPMKGHSHVYWYRQLPEEGLKFMVYLQKENIIDESGMPKERFSAEFPKEGPSILRIQQVVRGDSAAYFCASSQQTQETQYFGPGTRLLVL.

In its sample, this clonotype was seen many times. The J gene is TRBJ1-6, the V gene TRBV5-1, with D possibly being TRBD1 (6 bases). Germline V gene sequence: CDR1 SGHRS, CDR2 YFSETQ. With 5 bases removed from V and 0 bases from J, the gap between germline ends came to 9 bases. The CDR3 covers 15 residues. The DNA for the CDR3 is TGCGCCAGCAGTGACAGGAGCTCCTATAATTCACCCCTCCACTTT. Translated: CASSDRSSYNSPLHF.

Concerning this clonotype itself: A much larger clone differs by one base, so this may be a read error. The genes are TRBV5-5 and TRBJ1-4, with 12 nucleotides matching TRBD1. This CDR3 region has 14 residues. From germline, CDR1 is SGHKS and CDR2 YYEKEE (reference sequence). The DNA for the CDR3 is TGTGCCCGCAGCTTCGGGACAGGGGGCGAAAAACTGTTTTTT. Translation: CARSFGTGGEKLFF.

This clonotype has ten or more counts. This chain links TRBV5-1 with TRBJ1-1; possibly TRBD1 for D (6 bases). V lost 0 bases, J lost 7 bases, and 13 bases lay in between. In germline, CDR1 is SGHRS, CDR2 YFSETQ. The CDR3 has 14 residues. Here the CDR3 reads CASSLDSRGGEAFF. In nucleotides, the CDR3 is TGCGCCAGCAGCTTGGACAGCCGAGGGGGTGAAGCTTTCTTT.